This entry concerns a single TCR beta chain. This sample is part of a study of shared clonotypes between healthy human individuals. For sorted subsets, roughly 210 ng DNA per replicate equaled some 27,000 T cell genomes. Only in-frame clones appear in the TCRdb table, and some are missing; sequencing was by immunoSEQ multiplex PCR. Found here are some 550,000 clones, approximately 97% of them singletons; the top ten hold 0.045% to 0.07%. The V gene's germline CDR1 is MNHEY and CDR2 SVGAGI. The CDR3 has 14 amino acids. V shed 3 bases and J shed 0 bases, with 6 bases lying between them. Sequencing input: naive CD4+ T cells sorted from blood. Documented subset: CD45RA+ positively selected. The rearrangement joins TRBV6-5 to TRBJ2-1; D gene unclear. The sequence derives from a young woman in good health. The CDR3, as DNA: TGTGCCAGCAGTTATCAAAGCTCCTACAATGAGCAGTTCTTC. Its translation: CASSYQSSYNEQFF.